Following are 5 T cell receptor beta chains from one sample sequenced in a study of cytomegalovirus exposure and HLA in healthy donors. 13 Jbeta primers and 60 Vbeta primers were used for the PCR. Only in-frame clones appear in the TCRdb table, and some are missing; sequencing was by immunoSEQ multiplex PCR. Among tens of thousands of clones, around 83% were seen once, and the ten largest hold around 3.6%. Sample: PBMCs. The receptor source for this set is a woman aged 18 to 35 in good health and CMV-seronegative.

The rearrangement joins TRBV4-3 to TRBJ1-6; 9 positions match TRBD1. V lost 3 bases, J lost 5 bases, and 2 bases stayed unmatched. The CDR3 totals 15 residues. The V gene's germline CDR1 is LGHNA and CDR2 YSLEER. The CDR3 loop is CASSHGTGNNSPLHF. The CDR3 DNA follows: TGCGCCAGCAGCCATGGGACAGGGAATAATTCACCCCTCCACTTT.

The chain carries TRBV4-1 and TRBJ1-4; D not resolved. The CDR3 is made up of 16 amino acids. Germline lookup yields CDR1 MGHRA and CDR2 YSYEKL. Trimming took off 5 bases at V and 0 bases at J, with 13 bases between the two ends. The DNA of the CDR3 is TGCGCCAGCAGCAAACCCGCGGGTGCAACTAATGAAAAACTGTTTTTT. Amino acids: CASSKPAGATNEKLFF.

This sequence joins TRBV19 and TRBJ1-1, with D perhaps TRBD1 (6 bases). The V gene lost 1 base and the J gene lost 1 base, with 10 bases spanning the gap. Germline-derived CDR1 and CDR2 are LNHDA and SQIVND (reference sequence). The CDR3 length is 15 residues. The CDR3 region is CASSIGGGANTEAFF. CDR3 nucleotide sequence: TGTGCCAGTAGTATAGGAGGGGGGGCGAACACTGAAGCTTTCTTT.

The V call is TRBV7-6, the J call TRBJ2-3; D might be TRBD1 (5 bases). Germline V lookup: CDR1 SGHVS, CDR2 FNYEAQ. The V end was cut by 2 bases, the J end by 3 bases, with 9 bases between. CDR3 length: 14 residues. The CDR3 bases are TGTGCCAGCAGCTTAAGGCAGGGAACAGATACGCAGTATTTT. Translated, it gives CASSLRQGTDTQYF.

V gene TRBV9 combines with J gene TRBJ2-1, with 13 bases identical to TRBD2. Losses at the gene ends were 5 bases for V and 8 bases for J; bases not matched to a gene: 7. CDR3 length: 15 amino acids. The germline gives CDR1 SGDLS, CDR2 YYNGEE. DNA of the CDR3: TGTGCCAGCAGTGCCGGGACTAGCGGGGTTTATGAGCAGTTCTTC. As protein: CASSAGTSGVYEQFF.